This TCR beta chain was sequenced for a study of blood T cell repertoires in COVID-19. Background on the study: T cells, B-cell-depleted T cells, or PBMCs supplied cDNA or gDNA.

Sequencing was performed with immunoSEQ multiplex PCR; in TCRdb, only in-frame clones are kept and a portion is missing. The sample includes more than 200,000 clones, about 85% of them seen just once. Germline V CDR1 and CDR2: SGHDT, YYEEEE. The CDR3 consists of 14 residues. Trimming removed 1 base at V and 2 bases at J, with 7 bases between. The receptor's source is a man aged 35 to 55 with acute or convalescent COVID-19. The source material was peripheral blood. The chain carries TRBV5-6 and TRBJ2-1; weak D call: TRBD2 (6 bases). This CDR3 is CASSLTGAYNEQFF. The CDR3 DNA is TGTGCCAGCAGCTTGACGGGAGCCTACAATGAGCAGTTCTTC.